Listed below are T cell receptor beta chains from one sample, sequenced in a study of blood T cells in healthy people across ages. One entry per CDR3 protein results from TCRdb running MiXCR on the 5' RACE reads. The table includes roughly 1,500,000 distinct CDR3 sequences, roughly 32% detected once. The sequenced sample was blood. Receptors originate from a woman in her 30s in good health. Both conserved end residues are part of each CDR3. The order of the fields is V gene, J gene, clone size, D gene, CDR3 DNA, CDR3 protein. A D gene is named only where the DNA matches it firmly. Some rows mark clone size as missing; the rest say once, few, many or name a class of expanded clone.

TRBV20-1	TRBJ2-5	.	TRBD1	TGCAGTGCCGGACCGACAGGGCGAGAGACCCAGTACTTC	CSAGPTGRETQYF
TRBV6-2/TRBV6-3	TRBJ2-3	few	.	TGTGCCAGCCGACTCGACTCTGGGAGGACAGATACGCAGTATTTT	CASRLDSGRTDTQYF
TRBV10-3	TRBJ2-7	.	TRBD2	TGTGCCATCAGTGCAGCGGGGGGGTCCTACGAGCAGTACTTC	CAISAAGGSYEQYF
TRBV27	TRBJ2-7	.	.	TGTGCCAGCAGTTTATCAGCTAAAGAGACCCGGTACTTC	CASSLSAKETRYF
TRBV5-1	TRBJ2-1	.	.	TGCGCCAGCAGCTTGGAAGGAACGGGGCAGTTCTTC	CASSLEGTGQFF
TRBV7-9	TRBJ2-1	.	.	TGTGCCAGCAGCTCGCCTGACTACAATGAGCAGTTCTTC	CASSSPDYNEQFF
TRBV20-1	TRBJ2-3	.	TRBD2	TGCAGTGCTAGAGCCGCTAGCGGCGATTCCACAGATACGCAGTATTTT	CSARAASGDSTDTQYF
TRBV29-1	TRBJ1-2	.	.	TGCAGCGTTGAAACCAGGGTGGGCTATGGCTACACCTTC	CSVETRVGYGYTF
TRBV7-2	TRBJ2-7	few	TRBD1	TGTGCCAGCAGCATGTCACAGGGGGCATTAGACGAGCAGTACTTC	CASSMSQGALDEQYF
TRBV12-3/TRBV12-4	TRBJ2-1	.	.	TGTGCCAGCAGCCGTGGCAGGTTAGTGGACAATGAGCAGTTCTTC	CASSRGRLVDNEQFF
TRBV30	TRBJ1-1	.	.	TGTGCCTGGAGTGTAGGGGGCACTGAAGCTTTCTTT	CAWSVGGTEAFF
TRBV18	TRBJ2-1	.	.	TGTGCCAGCTCACCGTCGAGGTCCCACAATGAGCAGTTCTTC	CASSPSRSHNEQFF
TRBV9	TRBJ1-5	few	.	TGTGCCAGCAGCGGAAAGGGGACAAGTCAGCCCCAGCATTTT	CASSGKGTSQPQHF
TRBV20-1	TRBJ2-1	.	.	TGCAGTGCTAGGACCCGACTATTGGGGAAGAGCTCCTACAATGAGCAGTTCTTC	CSARTRLLGKSSYNEQFF
TRBV12-3/TRBV12-4	TRBJ2-3	.	.	TGTGCCAGCAGGTTATCAACAGGGAAGTCAGATACGCAGTATTTT	CASRLSTGKSDTQYF
TRBV4-1	TRBJ1-4	.	TRBD1	TGCGCCAGCAGCCGACCACCGGGACAGGGCGAAAAACTGTTTTTT	CASSRPPGQGEKLFF
TRBV9	TRBJ2-3	.	.	TGTGCCAGCAGGGCGACGCTAAGTAGCACAGATACGCAGTATTTT	CASRATLSSTDTQYF
TRBV20-1	TRBJ2-2	.	TRBD2	TGCAGTGCTAGAGCCGACCTAGCGGGGCACCCCACCGGGGAGCTGTTTTTT	CSARADLAGHPTGELFF
TRBV5-6	TRBJ2-7	.	.	TGTGCCAGCAGCTTGGCTGCCACAATCTACGAGCAGTACTTC	CASSLAATIYEQYF
TRBV30	TRBJ2-3	.	.	TGTGCCTGGAGTGTTGTAACCCGCACAGATACGCAGTATTTT	CAWSVVTRTDTQYF
TRBV29-1	TRBJ2-7	many	.	TGCAGCGTTGTAACTGTAGGCGAGCAGTACTTC	CSVVTVGEQYF
TRBV3-1	TRBJ1-6	.	TRBD1	TGTGCCAGCAGCCAAGATCGCACAGGGGGAGTCTCACCCCTCCACTTT	CASSQDRTGGVSPLHF
TRBV29-1	TRBJ1-1	.	TRBD1	TGCAGCGTTGTGGAGACAGGGGGCACTGAAGCTTTCTTT	CSVVETGGTEAFF
TRBV15	TRBJ2-2	.	.	TGTGCCACCAGAGTACCGAACACCGGGGAGCGGTTTTTT	CATRVPNTGERFF
TRBV9	TRBJ1-1	few	TRBD1	TGTGCCAGCAGCCTGGGGACAGGGCGAGGGAACACTGAAGCTTTCTTT	CASSLGTGRGNTEAFF
TRBV5-1	TRBJ2-1	.	.	TGCGCCAGCAGCCCTGGGGGTGGTCGGTCCTACAATGAGCAGTTCTTC	CASSPGGGRSYNEQFF
TRBV4-3	TRBJ1-2	.	.	TGCGCCAGCAGCCAAGAACTGGGACTGGGGACTGGCTACACCTTC	CASSQELGLGTGYTF
TRBV24-1	TRBJ2-3	.	TRBD1	TGTGCCACCAGTGACAGGACAGGGGCGCAGTATTTT	CATSDRTGAQYF
TRBV3-1	TRBJ1-6	few	.	TGTGCCAGCAGCCAAGATAAGAGCTCCTATAATTCACCCCTCCACTTT	CASSQDKSSYNSPLHF
TRBV11-2	TRBJ2-3	few	.	TGTGCCAGCAGCTTTCGCAGGGCTACAGATACGCAGTATTTT	CASSFRRATDTQYF
TRBV20-1	TRBJ1-1	few	.	TGCAGTGCTAGAGCAACAGGGAAGTCATTCACTGAAGCTTTCTTT	CSARATGKSFTEAFF
TRBV7-6	TRBJ1-1	.	.	TGTGCCAGCAGCTCTGGGACATCCTTGAACACTGAAGCTTTCTTT	CASSSGTSLNTEAFF
TRBV6-1	TRBJ1-5	.	.	TGTGCCAGCAGTGTACAGGTTTATAGCAATCAGCCCCAGCATTTT	CASSVQVYSNQPQHF
TRBV6-5	TRBJ2-1	.	TRBD2	TGTGCCAGCAGTTACGCACTCGGGACTAATACTGAGCAGTTCTTC	CASSYALGTNTEQFF